This T cell receptor beta chain was obtained from a study of cytomegalovirus exposure and HLA in healthy donors. The study's findings and limits: Only CMV serostatus was available as immune exposure information. The study found most TCR sequences rare, yet found some public TCRs in many donors.

Use of 60 Vbeta and 13 Jbeta primers characterized the PCR. Only in-frame clones appear in the TCRdb table, and some are missing; sequencing was by immunoSEQ multiplex PCR. The record lists roughly 76,000 clones, of which the ten most abundant hold roughly 2.6%. As for this clone: What it recognizes is unknown.

The material sequenced was PBMCs. This TCR derives from a female donor in good health and CMV-seropositive.

CDR3 bases: TGCGCCAGCAGCCAAGTACTAGCTTCAGATACGCAGTATTTT. Translated, it gives CASSQVLASDTQYF. V is TRBV4-3 and J is TRBJ2-3; D may be TRBD2 (6 bases). V was shortened by 1 base and J by 4 bases, with 9 bases between the two germline ends. The CDR3 is 14 amino acids. The germline V gene has CDR1 LGHNA and CDR2 YSLEER.